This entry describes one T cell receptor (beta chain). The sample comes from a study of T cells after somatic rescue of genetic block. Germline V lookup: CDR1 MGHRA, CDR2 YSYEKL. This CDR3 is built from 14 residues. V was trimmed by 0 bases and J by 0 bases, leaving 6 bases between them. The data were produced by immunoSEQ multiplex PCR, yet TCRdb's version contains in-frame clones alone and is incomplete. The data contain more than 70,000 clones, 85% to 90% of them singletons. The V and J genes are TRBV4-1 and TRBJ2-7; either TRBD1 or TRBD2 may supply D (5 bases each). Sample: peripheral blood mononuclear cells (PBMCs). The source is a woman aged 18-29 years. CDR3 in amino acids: CASSQEGRSYEQYF. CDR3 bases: TGCGCCAGCAGCCAAGAGGGACGCTCCTACGAGCAGTACTTC.